Below are 25 T cell receptor beta chains sequenced from a single sample in a study of beta chain features in type 1 diabetes (dated by TCRdb to the late 2010s). Libraries were made using the immunoSEQ multiplex PCR assay. All of the isolated RNA was reverse transcribed with the High Capacity cDNA Reverse Transcription Kit, so expressed TCRB transcripts were sequenced. TCRdb holds this immuneACCESS table with in-frame rearrangements only. Some clones are missing; in checked studies, unresolved V genes explain under half, and the rest has no known cause. This sample comprises 970,000 or so clones, roughly 15% of them detected only once. Around 0.02% of the sample lies in the top ten. Sequencing was carried out using naive CD4+ T cells from blood. According to the study, the label for this sample's cell subset or site signals: true naive CD4+ T cells. These receptors originate from a young woman in good health.

This clone has a handful of counts. The chain recombines TRBV19 with TRBJ2-2; no clear D. Germline CDR1 LNHDA, CDR2 SQIVND (reference sequence). V was cut by 5 bases and J by 0 bases, with 25 bases left in between. The CDR3 has 20 residues. CDR3 in DNA: TGTGCCAGTAGTCCCCGAAGCCGAACGACACATTCCTCGAACACCGGGGAGCTGTTTTTT. Its protein is CASSPRSRTTHSSNTGELFF. The full variable domain, rest sourced from reference TRBV19 and TRBJ2-2, is DGGITQSPKYLFRKEGQNVTLSCEQNLNHDAMYWYRQDPGQGLRLIYYSQIVNDFQKGDIAEGYSVSREKKESFPLTVTSAQKNPTAFYLCASSPRSRTTHSSNTGELFFGEGSRLTVL.

Details on this clone: The identical CDR3 is also encoded by other nucleotide sequences in the sample. For the CDR3, the DNA is TGTGCCACCAGCAGAGATCAGGGCTACGAGCAGTACTTC. This codes for CATSRDQGYEQYF. The genes are TRBV15 and TRBJ2-7; D is possibly TRBD1 (5 bases). The germline CDR1 and CDR2 sequences are LNHNV and YYDKDF (reference sequence). V was cut by 0 bases and J by 3 bases, with 6 bases left in between. The CDR3 contains 13 residues.

This clone has a handful of counts. The rearrangement uses TRBV29-1 and TRBJ1-4; a possible D gene is TRBD1 (6 bases). Between the trimmed V and J ends, which lost 0 bases and 4 bases, there was a span of 9 bases. The CDR3 contains 14 residues. Germline V gene lookup returns CDR1 SQVTM and CDR2 ANQGSEA. CDR3: CSVEEGALNEKLFF. The CDR3 nucleotides are TGCAGCGTTGAAGAGGGGGCCCTTAATGAAAAACTGTTTTTT. The variable domain in full, completed from reference TRBV29-1 and TRBJ1-4, reads SAVISQKPSRDICQRGTSLTIQCQVDSQVTMMFWYRQQPGQSLTLIATANQGSEATYESGFVIDKFPISRPNLTFSTLTVSNMSPEDSSIYLCSVEEGALNEKLFFGSGTQLSVL.

The CDR3 region is CASHQARITGELFF. The CDR3 DNA follows: TGCGCCAGCCATCAGGCTCGAATCACCGGGGAGCTGTTTTTT. The chain carries TRBV10-2 and TRBJ2-2; the D is unclear. Germline-derived CDR1 and CDR2 are WSHSY and SAAADI. The CDR3 sequence is 14 residues long. Trimming removed 8 bases at V and 4 bases at J, with 14 bases between.

This clone was recorded a few times. This chain links TRBV13 with TRBJ1-1; D gene unclear. V was clipped by 5 bases and J by 3 bases, with 7 bases between them. This CDR3 is built from 12 residues. Germline CDR1 is PRHDT and CDR2 is FYEKMQ (reference sequence). The chain's CDR3 is CASSRPYTEAFF. The CDR3 nucleotides are TGTGCCAGCAGCCGTCCGTACACTGAAGCTTTCTTT. Variable domain in full (rest from reference TRBV13 and TRBJ1-1): AAGVIQSPRHLIKEKRETATLKCYPIPRHDTVYWYQQGPGQDPQFLISFYEKMQSDKGSIPDRFSAQQFSDYHSELNMSSLELGDSALYFCASSRPYTEAFFGQGTRLTVV.

This clone was counted only a few times. The rearrangement links TRBV25-1 to TRBJ2-1; 7 bases fit TRBD1. J gave up 4 bases and V 3 bases, and 12 bases lay outside the gene matches. Looked up from germline, CDR1 is MGHDK and CDR2 is SYGVNS. The CDR3 loop spans 17 amino acids. CDR3 region: CASSDTSTGRSYNEQFF. Written as DNA, the CDR3 is TGTGCCAGCAGTGACACCTCGACAGGGCGCTCGTACAATGAGCAGTTCTTC.

This clone was picked up a small number of times. The V and J genes are TRBV7-2 and TRBJ2-5, with 11 bases that match TRBD2. This CDR3 contains 16 residues. CDR1 and CDR2 from the germline V gene are SGHTA and FQGNSA. Losses at the gene ends were 5 bases for V and 2 bases for J; bases not matched to a gene: 7. DNA for the CDR3: TGTGCCAGCAGCACCGGGGGACTAGCGGTACAAGAGACCCAGTACTTC. This gives the protein CASSTGGLAVQETQYF.

A word on this clone: Distinct nucleotide sequences in the sample also encode this CDR3. The V and J genes are TRBV15 and TRBJ2-5, with D hard to call. The V and J ends lost 0 bases and 5 bases respectively, with 7 bases between them. This CDR3 comprises 13 residues. The germline gives CDR1 LNHNV, CDR2 YYDKDF (reference sequence). The CDR3 sequence is CATSRDQGETQYF. CDR3 in DNA: TGTGCCACCAGCAGAGATCAAGGGGAGACCCAGTACTTC. Filled out from reference TRBV15 and TRBJ2-5, the complete variable domain reads DAMVIQNPRYQVTQFGKPVTLSCSQTLNHNVMYWYQQKSSQAPKLLFHYYDKDFNNEADTPDNFQSRRPNTSFCFLDIRSPGLGDTAMYLCATSRDQGETQYFGPGTRLLVL.

The rearrangement joins TRBV5-1 to TRBJ2-5, with no clear D. V lost 2 bases, J lost 4 bases, and 9 bases lay in between. Germline CDR1 is SGHRS and CDR2 is YFSETQ. CDR3 size: 13 residues. CDR3 nucleotides: TGCGCCAGCAGCTTCCAGTTGGGAGAGACCCAGTACTTC. Protein: CASSFQLGETQYF.

This clone was picked up a small number of times. For the CDR3, the DNA is TGTGCCAGCAGCTTGACTAGCTCTCGGGAGCAGTACTTC. Its protein product is CASSLTSSREQYF. The chain uses TRBV5-6 and TRBJ2-7, with D tentatively TRBD2 (6 bases). From germline, CDR1 is SGHDT and CDR2 YYEEEE. Trimming pared 1 base from V and 7 bases from J, leaving 12 bases between. This CDR3 is 13 amino acids long.

The chain recombines TRBV28 with TRBJ1-2; weak D call: TRBD1 (6 bases). This CDR3 spans 12 amino acids. Germline V gene lookup returns CDR1 MDHEN and CDR2 SYDVKM. Between the trimmed V and J ends, which lost 7 bases and 3 bases, there was a span of 9 bases. CDR3 sequence reads: CASNRGDYGYTF. CDR3 nucleotide sequence: TGTGCCAGCAATAGGGGGGACTATGGCTACACCTTC.

This sequence joins TRBV7-9 and TRBJ1-5; D not resolved. Trimming left V 5 bases short and J 8 bases short, with 16 bases between. Germline V gene sequence: CDR1 SEHNR, CDR2 FQNEAQ (reference sequence). The CDR3 length is 14 residues. The chain's CDR3 is CASSDTRVREPQHF. CDR3 sequence (DNA): TGTGCCAGCAGCGACACACGGGTACGGGAGCCCCAGCATTTT. Drawing the rest from reference TRBV7-9 and TRBJ1-5, the complete variable domain is DTGVSQNPRHKITKRGQNVTFRCDPISEHNRLYWYRQTLGQGPEFLTYFQNEAQLEKSRLLSDRFSAERPKGSFSTLEIQRTEQGDSAMYLCASSDTRVREPQHFGDGTRLSIL.

This chain connects TRBV4-2 to TRBJ2-1, with TRBD2 matching 9 bases. The CDR3 loop spans 16 amino acids. Germline values: CDR1 LGHNA, CDR2 YNFKEQ. The J segment lost 6 bases and the V segment lost 3 bases, leaving 9 bases of the junction unmatched. CDR3 DNA: TGTGCCAGCAGCCATCCCGGGGGTAGCGGGGGCAATGAGCAGTTCTTC. Its translation: CASSHPGGSGGNEQFF.

The chain recombines TRBV5-1 with TRBJ1-1, with D possibly matching TRBD1 (6 bases). V lost 0 bases and J lost 1, with 10 bases in between. The CDR3 sequence is 15 residues long. In germline, CDR1 is SGHRS, CDR2 YFSETQ. This CDR3 reads CASSLGQVSNTEAFF. The DNA of the CDR3 is TGCGCCAGCAGCTTGGGACAGGTGTCGAACACTGAAGCTTTCTTT.

The chain couples TRBV7-6 to TRBJ2-7, with 7 nucleotides matching TRBD1. In germline, CDR1 is SGHVS, CDR2 FNYEAQ. The junction had 17 bases not matched to a gene; V was cut back by 1 base and J by 5 bases. This CDR3 region has 18 residues. CDR3 in amino acids: CASSLGREDRTTRDEQYF. CDR3 DNA: TGTGCCAGCAGCTTAGGGCGAGAGGACAGGACCACTAGGGACGAGCAGTACTTC.

This clone was seen only a few times. This chain uses TRBV4-2 with TRBJ2-1, with D unresolved. V was cut by 0 bases and J by 8 bases, with 5 bases left in between. Looked up from germline, CDR1 is LGHNA and CDR2 is YNFKEQ. The CDR3 covers 12 residues. The CDR3 DNA is TGTGCCAGCAGCCAAGATTTTTATGAGCAGTTCTTC. This encodes CASSQDFYEQFF.

In this sample, this clone turned up a few times. Sequence at one end of the junction differs from germline and may be a read error. This sequence joins TRBV7-7 and TRBJ2-1; 12 bases are shared with TRBD2. The CDR3 consists of 16 residues. CDR1 and CDR2 (germline): SSHAT, FNYEAQ (reference sequence). The CDR3 is CASSLGLAGGPDEQFF. DNA of the CDR3: TGTGCTAGCAGCTTAGGCCTAGCGGGAGGGCCGGATGAGCAGTTCTTC.

Turning to this clone: A read error may account for a junction end that differs from germline. The chain recombines TRBV7-2 with TRBJ2-2; perhaps D is TRBD1 or TRBD2 (5 bases each). This CDR3 spans 14 amino acids. Germline V lookup: CDR1 SGHTA, CDR2 FQGNSA. CDR3: CASSQGPLTGELFF. CDR3 sequence (DNA): TGCGCCAGCAGCCAGGGACCTTTGACCGGGGAGCTGTTTTTT. Using reference TRBV7-2 and TRBJ2-2 for the parts outside the CDR3, the full variable domain is GAGVSQSPSNKVTEKGKDVELRCDPISGHTALYWYRQSLGQGLEFLIYFQGNSAPDKSGLPSDRFSAERTGGSVSTLTIQRTQQEDSAVYLCASSQGPLTGELFFGEGSRLTVL.

A few counts support this clone. This CDR3 is also generated by other DNA sequences in the sample. The chain links TRBV7-9 to TRBJ1-5; D ambiguous. V was pared by 1 base and J by 2 bases, with 3 bases between. The CDR3 runs 13 residues. Germline V gene lookup returns CDR1 SEHNR and CDR2 FQNEAQ (reference sequence). The CDR3 spells CASSLVGNQPQHF. For the CDR3, the DNA is TGTGCCAGCAGCTTAGTTGGCAATCAGCCCCAGCATTTT.

The chain uses TRBV5-1 and TRBJ2-7; D unresolved. Germline CDR1 reads SGHRS; CDR2 reads YFSETQ. The CDR3 runs 15 residues. The V end lost 3 bases, the J end lost 1 base, and 14 bases lay between the germline ends. In nucleotides, the CDR3 is TGCGCCAGCAGCTCGATGACCCTCCCGTCCTACGAGCAGTACTTC. Encoded protein: CASSSMTLPSYEQYF.

This clone turned up a few times. The chain carries TRBV7-9 and TRBJ1-1, with D unclear. CDR3 length: 15 residues. V was pared by 0 bases and J by 7 bases, with 15 bases between. Looked up from germline, CDR1 is SEHNR and CDR2 is FQNEAQ (reference sequence). CDR3 DNA: TGTGCCAGCAGCTTAGCGATCGGGAGCCCCCATGAAGCTTTCTTT. As protein: CASSLAIGSPHEAFF.

This clone appeared a few times. In DNA, the CDR3 is TGCGCCAGCAGCCAAGATCGGGGCAGGAATTATGGCTACACCTTC. This codes for CASSQDRGRNYGYTF. V gene TRBV4-1 combines with J gene TRBJ1-2; a possible D gene is TRBD1 (5 bases). The CDR3 loop spans 15 amino acids. The germline CDR1 and CDR2 sequences are MGHRA and YSYEKL. Trimming shortened V by 0 bases and J by 5 bases, and 13 bases separated the two germline ends.

This clone came up a few times. The gene calls are TRBV10-3 and TRBJ2-7; D perhaps matches TRBD2 (5 bases). The CDR3 sequence is 15 residues long. Trimming cost V 3 bases and J 2 bases, with 14 bases left between them. Germline V gene data show CDR1 as ENHRY and CDR2 as SYGVKD. In DNA, the CDR3 is TGTGCCATCAGTGACCCCCGGGGAGCCGCCTACGAGCAGTACTTC. Protein product: CAISDPRGAAYEQYF.

This clone appeared a few times. The CDR3 spells CSASRDRISYEQYF. The CDR3 bases are TGCAGCGCCAGCCGGGACCGAATTTCCTACGAGCAGTACTTC. The J gene is TRBJ2-7, the V gene TRBV29-1; D tentatively fits TRBD1 or TRBD2 (5 bases each). The CDR3 runs 14 residues. Deletions cut 7 bases from V and 1 base from J, with 17 bases between. Germline-derived CDR1 and CDR2 are SQVTM and ANQGSEA.

This clone was detected once. The sample holds other DNA sequences that translate to the same CDR3. The chain links TRBV7-2 to TRBJ1-2; tentative D call: TRBD1 (5 bases). The V gene's germline CDR1 is SGHTA and CDR2 FQGNSA. The CDR3 is made up of 13 amino acids. The ends were cut back, 3 bases at V and 2 bases at J, with 7 bases in the middle. Here the CDR3 reads CASSFRQNYGYTF. The CDR3 DNA reads TGTGCCAGCAGCTTCCGACAGAACTATGGCTACACCTTC.